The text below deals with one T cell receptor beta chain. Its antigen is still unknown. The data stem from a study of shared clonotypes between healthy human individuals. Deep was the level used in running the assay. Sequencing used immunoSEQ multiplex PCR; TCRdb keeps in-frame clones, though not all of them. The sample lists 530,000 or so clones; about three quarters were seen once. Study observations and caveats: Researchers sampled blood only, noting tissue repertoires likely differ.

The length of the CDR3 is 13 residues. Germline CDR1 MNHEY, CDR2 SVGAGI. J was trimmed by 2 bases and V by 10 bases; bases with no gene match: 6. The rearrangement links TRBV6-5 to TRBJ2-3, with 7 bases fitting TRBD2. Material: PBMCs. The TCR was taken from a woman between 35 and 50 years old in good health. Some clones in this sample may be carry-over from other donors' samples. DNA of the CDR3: TGTGCCACCGTCGGGGGGTACACAGATACGCAGTATTTT. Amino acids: CATVGGYTDTQYF.